This T cell receptor beta chain stems from a study of radiation and T cells in renal cell carcinoma. Study-wide findings and caveats: From baseline, blood top tumor clonotypes peaked at 2 weeks post-radiation.

Time point noted: baseline pretreatment blood. Treatment given: 15 Gy SBRT to primary tumor, nephrectomy 4 weeks later. Concerning this clone itself: Its antigen is not identified.

Only in-frame clones appear in the TCRdb table, and some are missing; sequencing was by immunoSEQ multiplex PCR. The sample gives 70,000 to 95,000 clones, over 65% of which show up once; roughly 6% is in the top ten. Germline loops: CDR1 SEHNR, CDR2 FQNEAQ (reference sequence). V was clipped by 6 bases and J by 4 bases, with 15 bases between them. This CDR3 is built from 14 residues. This TCR was recovered from a man in his sixties with renal cell carcinoma. The input for sequencing was blood, taken from a patient whose treatment included radiotherapy and nephrectomy. The V and J genes are TRBV7-9 and TRBJ1-2; TRBD1 is a possible D gene (5 bases). The CDR3 protein is CASSYGGTIYGYTF. The CDR3 DNA is TGTGCCAGCAGTTACGGCGGGACGATCTATGGCTACACCTTC.